This paragraph reports one TCR beta chain. Its antigen remains unknown. This sample was included in a study of shared clonotypes between healthy human individuals. Study conclusions and caveats: The sampled material consisted only of blood, and tissue repertoires are likely to differ.

Germline V gene sequence: CDR1 MNHNS, CDR2 SASEGT. V was shortened by 8 bases and J by 6 bases, with 20 bases between the two germline ends. This CDR3 contains 15 residues. Naive CD8 cells, CD45RO-negative and positively selected for CCR7, excluded terminally differentiated effector memory CD45RA+ cells. Generated by immunoSEQ multiplex PCR, the TCRdb table keeps only in-frame clones and is missing some. The table has fewer than 1 million clones, approximately 96% seen once. This chain connects TRBV6-1 to TRBJ2-1; possible D gene TRBD1, 6 bases. Material: naive CD8+ T cells sorted from blood. This receptor was obtained from a man younger than 45 in good health. The CDR3 DNA reads as TGTGCCAGCGGACCACAGGGCTTTGGGGGCAATGAGCAGTTCTTC. This encodes CASGPQGFGGNEQFF.